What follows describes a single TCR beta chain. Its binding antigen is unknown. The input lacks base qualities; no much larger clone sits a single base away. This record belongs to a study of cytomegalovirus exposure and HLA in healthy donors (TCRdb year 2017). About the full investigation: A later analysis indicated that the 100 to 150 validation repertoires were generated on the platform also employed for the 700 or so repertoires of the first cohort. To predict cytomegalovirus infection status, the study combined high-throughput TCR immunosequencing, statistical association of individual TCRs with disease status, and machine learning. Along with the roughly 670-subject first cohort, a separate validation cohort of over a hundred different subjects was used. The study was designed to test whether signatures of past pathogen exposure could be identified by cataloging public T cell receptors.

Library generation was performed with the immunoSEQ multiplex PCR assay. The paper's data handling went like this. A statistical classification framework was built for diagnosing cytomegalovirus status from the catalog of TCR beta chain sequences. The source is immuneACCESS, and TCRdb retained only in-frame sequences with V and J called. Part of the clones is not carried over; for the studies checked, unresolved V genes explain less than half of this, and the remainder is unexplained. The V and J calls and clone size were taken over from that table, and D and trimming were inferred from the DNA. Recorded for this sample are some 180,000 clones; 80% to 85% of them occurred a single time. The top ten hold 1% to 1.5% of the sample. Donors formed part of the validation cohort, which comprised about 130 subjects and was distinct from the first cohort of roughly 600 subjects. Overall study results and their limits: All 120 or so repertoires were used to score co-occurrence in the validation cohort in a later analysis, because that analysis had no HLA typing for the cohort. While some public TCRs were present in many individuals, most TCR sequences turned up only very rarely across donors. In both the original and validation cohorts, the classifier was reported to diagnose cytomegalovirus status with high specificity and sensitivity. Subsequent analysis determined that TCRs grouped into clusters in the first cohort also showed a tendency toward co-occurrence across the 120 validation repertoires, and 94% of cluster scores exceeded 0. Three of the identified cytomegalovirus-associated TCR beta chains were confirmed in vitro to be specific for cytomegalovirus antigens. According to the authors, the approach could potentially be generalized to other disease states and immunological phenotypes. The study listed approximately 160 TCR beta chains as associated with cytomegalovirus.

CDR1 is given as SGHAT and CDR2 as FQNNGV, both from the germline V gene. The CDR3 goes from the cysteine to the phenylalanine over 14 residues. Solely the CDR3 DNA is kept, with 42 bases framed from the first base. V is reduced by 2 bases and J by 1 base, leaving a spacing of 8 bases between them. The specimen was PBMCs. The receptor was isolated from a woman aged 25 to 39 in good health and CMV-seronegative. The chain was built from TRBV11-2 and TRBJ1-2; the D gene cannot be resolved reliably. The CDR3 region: CASSLTYSNYGYTF. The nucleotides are TGTGCCAGCAGCTTAACGTACAGTAACTATGGCTACACCTTC.